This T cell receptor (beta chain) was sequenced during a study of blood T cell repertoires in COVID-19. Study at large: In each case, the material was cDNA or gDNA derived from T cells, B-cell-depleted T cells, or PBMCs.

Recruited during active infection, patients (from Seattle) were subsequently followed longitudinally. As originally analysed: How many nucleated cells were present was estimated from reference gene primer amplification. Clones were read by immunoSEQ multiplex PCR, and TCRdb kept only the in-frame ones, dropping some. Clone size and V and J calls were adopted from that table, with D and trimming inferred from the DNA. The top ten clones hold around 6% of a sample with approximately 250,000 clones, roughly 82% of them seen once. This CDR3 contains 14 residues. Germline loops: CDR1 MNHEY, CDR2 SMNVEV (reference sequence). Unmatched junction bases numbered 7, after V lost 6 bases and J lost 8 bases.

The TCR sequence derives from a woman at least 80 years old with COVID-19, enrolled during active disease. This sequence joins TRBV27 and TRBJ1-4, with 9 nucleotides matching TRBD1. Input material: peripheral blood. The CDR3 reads CASSQGQGREKLFF. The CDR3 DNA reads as TGTGCCAGCAGCCAGGGACAGGGAAGAGAAAAACTGTTTTTT.